The 32 T cell receptor beta chains reported below all come from one sample, sequenced in a study of T cell repertoires in cytomegalovirus infection. TCRdb independently ran MiXCR on the reads; one entry per CDR3 protein. The table has around 570,000 distinct CDR3 sequences, almost 40% seen once. These receptors have no identified antigens. The sequencing used cultured PBMCs, collected from culture after CMV antigen stimulation. The receptors here all came from a human donor in good health (CMV status not recorded). Some clones in this sample may be carry-over from other donors' samples.

J is TRBJ2-7 and V is TRBV6-8; 7 bases fit TRBD1. The length of the CDR3 is 15 residues. J lost 2 bases, V lost 6 bases, and 10 bases had no gene match. Germline CDR1 is MNHGY and CDR2 is SAAAGT. Written as DNA, the CDR3 is TGTGCCAGCAGCCGCCGGGACAGTCGAACCTACGAGCAGTACTTC. It is translated as CASSRRDSRTYEQYF.

The chain is built from TRBV2 and TRBJ2-7, with D possibly being TRBD2 (6 bases). V was clipped by 3 bases and J by 9 bases, with 6 bases between them. The CDR3 covers 10 residues. The germline V gene has CDR1 SNHLY and CDR2 FYNNEI. The CDR3 nucleotides are TGTGCCAGCAGTGACGGGAGGCAGTACTTC. Its translation is CASSDGRQYF.

The chain recombines TRBV6-2 or TRBV6-3 with TRBJ1-5; TRBD1 is a possible D gene (5 bases). The CDR3 is made up of 16 amino acids. From germline, CDR1 is MNHEY and CDR2 SVGEGT. V lost 2 bases, J lost 0 bases, and 11 bases lay in between. The CDR3 DNA follows: TGTGCCAGCAGTTACCCCGACAGATATAGCAATCAGCCCCAGCATTTT. Protein product: CASSYPDRYSNQPQHF.

This chain connects TRBV24-1 to TRBJ2-1, with TRBD1 as a possible D gene (6 bases). CDR1 and CDR2 (germline): KGHDR, SFDVKD. Trimming took 4 bases from V and 1 from J, leaving 13 bases between them. The CDR3 length is 16 residues. CDR3 sequence: CATSDPTGSSYNEQFF. CDR3 nucleotides: TGTGCCACCAGTGACCCCACAGGGTCGTCCTACAATGAGCAGTTCTTC.

The chain uses TRBV7-9 and TRBJ1-1; D ambiguous. CDR3 length: 16 amino acids. V lost 4 bases to trimming and J lost 3 bases, with 18 bases between them. CDR1 and CDR2 from the germline V gene are SEHNR and FQNEAQ (reference sequence). CDR3 sequence: CASSSTKSEGYTEAFF. The CDR3 region has the DNA TGTGCCAGCAGCTCAACCAAATCCGAAGGGTACACTGAAGCTTTCTTT.

The table lists this clonotype with many counts. CDR3 bases: TGTGCCAGCAGCTTCCAGGGGAAGGGATTCTACGAGCAGTACTTC. Its translation: CASSFQGKGFYEQYF. This chain joins TRBV7-2 and TRBJ2-7; perhaps TRBD1 as D (6 bases). The CDR3 runs to 15 residues. Germline loops: CDR1 SGHTA, CDR2 FQGNSA. The V and J ends lost 3 bases and 3 bases respectively, with 15 bases between them.

CDR3 residues: CASSPRTISTDTQYF. CDR3 nucleotides: TGTGCCAGCAGTCCCCGGACTATTAGCACAGATACGCAGTATTTT. The chain couples TRBV27 to TRBJ2-3; a weak D match, TRBD2 (6 bases). The V gene's germline CDR1 is MNHEY and CDR2 SMNVEV (reference sequence). This CDR3 contains 15 residues. The V end lost 5 bases, the J end lost 0 bases, and 12 bases lay between the germline ends.

This clonotype has just a few counts. This rearrangement joins TRBV10-3 to TRBJ2-5; TRBD1 aligns across 8 bases. Unmatched junction bases numbered 4, after V lost 8 bases and J lost 5 bases. This CDR3 is 12 amino acids long. Germline assignment: CDR1 ENHRY and CDR2 SYGVKD. The CDR3 DNA reads TGTGCCATCGGACAGGGAGGCGAGACCCAGTACTTC. Translating gives CAIGQGGETQYF.

This clonotype has just a few counts. V gene TRBV7-9 combines with J gene TRBJ1-2; possible D gene TRBD1, 6 bases. The CDR3 consists of 14 residues. Germline V gene sequence: CDR1 SEHNR, CDR2 FQNEAQ (reference sequence). Trimming took off 5 bases at V and 8 bases at J, with 18 bases between the two ends. CDR3 DNA: TGTGCCAGCAGCGGCCAACAGGGCCCCCCGGGCTACACCTTC. It yields the protein CASSGQQGPPGYTF.

The gene calls are TRBV7-9 and TRBJ2-1; TRBD2 aligns across 8 bases. The V and J ends lost 1 base and 5 bases, in that order; junction bases with no gene match: 4. Germline V gives CDR1 SEHNR, CDR2 FQNEAQ (reference sequence). The CDR3 covers 15 residues. The CDR3 coding sequence is TGTGCCAGCAGCTTAGAGTTGCGGGGGGACAATGAGCAGTTCTTC. It yields the protein CASSLELRGDNEQFF.

The V gene is TRBV27, the J gene TRBJ1-5; perhaps TRBD1 as D (5 bases). This CDR3 is 13 amino acids long. From germline, CDR1 is MNHEY and CDR2 SMNVEV (reference sequence). The germline V and J ends were trimmed by 5 bases and 9 bases, with 14 bases remaining between them. The CDR3 region has the DNA TGTGCCAGCAGTCCCCGGGGGTGGCCGCCCCAGCATTTT. It specifies CASSPRGWPPQHF.

The chain has TRBV19 and TRBJ1-4; D not certain. Germline loops: CDR1 LNHDA, CDR2 SQIVND (reference sequence). V was pared by 9 bases and J by 3 bases, with 11 bases between. The CDR3 covers 13 residues. The CDR3: CASRDTSNEKLFF. The CDR3 bases are TGTGCCAGCCGAGACACATCTAATGAAAAACTGTTTTTT.

The chain combines TRBV10-3 with TRBJ1-1; 9 bases map to TRBD1. The CDR3 runs 14 residues. Looked up from germline, CDR1 is ENHRY and CDR2 is SYGVKD. V shed 5 bases and J 3 bases; nucleotides not matched to a gene: 4. As DNA, the CDR3 is TGTGCCATCAGTCGACAGGGGGTCGACACTGAAGCTTTCTTT. Its translation: CAISRQGVDTEAFF.

V is TRBV20-1 and J is TRBJ2-3, with TRBD2 identical over 13 bases. CDR3 length: 15 residues. The V gene end was trimmed by 0 bases and the J gene end by 5 bases; junction bases not matched to a gene: 2. Germline V gene sequence: CDR1 DFQATT, CDR2 SNEGSKA (reference sequence). The CDR3 region is CSARDRTSGRDTQYF. In nucleotides, the CDR3 is TGCAGTGCTAGAGATCGGACTAGCGGGAGAGATACGCAGTATTTT.

This clonotype was seen more than once but under ten times. J is TRBJ2-7 and V is TRBV27, with D uncertain. The V gene's germline CDR1 is MNHEY and CDR2 SMNVEV (reference sequence). CDR3 size: 13 residues. Trimming took 1 base from V and 2 from J, leaving 6 bases between them. CDR3 in DNA: TGTGCCAGCAGTTTATATCCCCCCTACGAGCAGTACTTC. Protein product: CASSLYPPYEQYF.

This chain joins TRBV7-2 and TRBJ2-5; tentatively, D is TRBD1 or TRBD2 (5 bases each). Germline assignment: CDR1 SGHTA and CDR2 FQGNSA. The CDR3 runs 17 residues. V was cut by 1 base and J by 2 bases, with 17 bases left in between. The CDR3 bases are TGTGCCAGCAGCTTAGGTCGGGACGCGTCCTGGCAAGAGACCCAGTACTTC. This sequence encodes CASSLGRDASWQETQYF.

This clonotype occurred a few times. The gene calls are TRBV7-8 and TRBJ1-1; D not resolved. V was shortened by 2 bases and J by 0 bases, with 10 bases between the two germline ends. CDR3 size: 15 residues. Germline V lookup: CDR1 SGHVS, CDR2 FQNEAQ. The CDR3 sequence is CASSLLSGVNTEAFF. The CDR3 DNA follows: TGTGCCAGCAGCTTATTATCCGGGGTGAACACTGAAGCTTTCTTT.

This clonotype occurred a few times. The V gene is TRBV28, the J gene TRBJ2-2; D may be TRBD2 (5 bases). The CDR3 consists of 15 residues. The germline gives CDR1 MDHEN, CDR2 SYDVKM. V was pared by 1 base and J by 3 bases, with 9 bases between. The CDR3 sequence: CASSLLGRDTGELFF. For the CDR3, the DNA is TGTGCCAGCAGTTTATTAGGGAGAGACACCGGGGAGCTGTTTTTT.

The genes are TRBV29-1 and TRBJ2-1; maybe TRBD2 (6 bases). Germline lookup yields CDR1 SQVTM and CDR2 ANQGSEA. V dropped 1 base and J dropped 2 bases, with 12 bases sitting between them. The CDR3 consists of 15 residues. This CDR3 is CSVEVRAGTYNEQFF. The DNA of the CDR3 is TGCAGCGTTGAAGTTAGGGCGGGAACCTACAATGAGCAGTTCTTC.

J is TRBJ2-3 and V is TRBV5-4, with TRBD1 matching 8 bases. Germline values: CDR1 SGHNT, CDR2 YYREEE (reference sequence). J lost 1 base, V lost 1 base, and 5 bases had no gene match. The CDR3 is made up of 16 amino acids. Here the CDR3 reads CASSLPTGVGTDTQYF. CDR3 DNA: TGTGCCAGCAGCTTGCCGACAGGGGTAGGCACAGATACGCAGTATTTT.

The CDR3, as DNA: TGTGCCAGCAATGCAGCGGGATTAGGCGAGCAGTACTTC. Protein: CASNAAGLGEQYF. The rearrangement uses TRBV6-1 and TRBJ2-7, with TRBD2 matching 7 bases. V was clipped by 7 bases and J by 6 bases; unmatched bases: 9. The CDR3 has 13 amino acids. Germline CDR1 and CDR2: MNHNS and SASEGT.

The chain uses TRBV7-9 and TRBJ1-1; unclear D gene. From germline, CDR1 is SEHNR and CDR2 FQNEAQ (reference sequence). Trimming pared 5 bases from V and 6 bases from J, leaving 13 bases between. There are 13 residues in the CDR3. CDR3 amino acids: CASSPHDGAEAFF. The CDR3 DNA reads TGTGCCAGCAGCCCCCACGACGGAGCTGAAGCTTTCTTT.

The J gene is TRBJ2-1, the V gene TRBV5-4; 14 bases align to TRBD2. The germline V gene encodes CDR1 SGHNT and CDR2 YYREEE (reference sequence). Trimming at V came to 5 bases and at J to 9 bases, leaving 10 bases not matched to a gene. The CDR3 runs 16 residues. CDR3 amino acids: CASREGTSGSIGEQFF. The CDR3 DNA follows: TGTGCCAGCAGGGAGGGGACTAGCGGGAGTATCGGTGAGCAGTTCTTC.

J is TRBJ2-5 and V is TRBV10-3; the D is unclear. The germline CDR1 and CDR2 sequences are ENHRY and SYGVKD. V lost 4 bases and J 3 bases, leaving 15 bases between the germline ends. The CDR3 totals 15 residues. CDR3: CAISVAAAAEETQYF. Written as DNA, the CDR3 is TGTGCCATCAGTGTCGCGGCGGCGGCAGAAGAGACCCAGTACTTC.

A few counts support this clonotype. The V call is TRBV7-6, the J call TRBJ1-2; D is perhaps TRBD1 (5 bases). V lost 1 base and J 2 bases, leaving 11 bases between the germline ends. This CDR3 is built from 15 residues. In germline, CDR1 is SGHVS, CDR2 FNYEAQ. The CDR3 sequence is CASSLVLGGNYGYTF. The DNA for the CDR3 is TGTGCCAGCAGCTTAGTTCTTGGGGGGAACTATGGCTACACCTTC.

The chain employs TRBV7-3 and TRBJ2-6; no clear D. Germline values: CDR1 SGHTA, CDR2 FQGTGA. The CDR3 runs to 17 residues. V was pared by 2 bases and J by 0 bases, with 11 bases between. The CDR3 loop is CASSLEVSSSGANVLTF. CDR3 coding DNA: TGTGCCAGCAGCTTAGAGGTCAGCTCCTCTGGGGCCAACGTCCTGACTTTC. Full variable domain (remainder filled in from reference TRBV7-3 and TRBJ2-6): GAGVSQTPSNKVTEKGKYVELRCDPISGHTALYWYRQSLGQGPEFLIYFQGTGAADDSGLPNDRFFAVRPEGSVSTLKIQRTERGDSAVYLCASSLEVSSSGANVLTFGAGSRLTVL.

This clonotype was counted between two and nine times. The gene calls are TRBV12-3 or TRBV12-4 and TRBJ1-2, with TRBD1 identical over 10 bases. This CDR3 is built from 14 residues. V lost 3 bases and J lost 7; bases outside the gene matches: 5. The CDR3 DNA reads TGTGCCAGCAGTTTGGGACAGGGGTTGGGTGGCTACACCTTC. Its protein is CASSLGQGLGGYTF.

The rearrangement links TRBV7-2 to TRBJ2-2, with TRBD2 matching over 11 bases. CDR1 and CDR2 (germline): SGHTA, FQGNSA. The CDR3 length is 16 residues. The V and J ends lost 5 bases and 6 bases, in that order; junction bases with no gene match: 8. CDR3 nucleotides: TGTGCCAGCAGCCTTTCTAGCGGGGGGTTCGCCGGGGAGCTGTTTTTT. This translates into CASSLSSGGFAGELFF. The full variable domain, rest sourced from reference TRBV7-2 and TRBJ2-2, is GAGVSQSPSNKVTEKGKDVELRCDPISGHTALYWYRQSLGQGLEFLIYFQGNSAPDKSGLPSDRFSAERTGGSVSTLTIQRTQQEDSAVYLCASSLSSGGFAGELFFGEGSRLTVL.

J is TRBJ2-3 and V is TRBV30, with no clear D. V was pared by 3 bases and J by 0 bases, with 10 bases between. CDR1 is GTSNPN, CDR2 SVGIG, per germline (reference sequence). The CDR3 has 14 amino acids. The CDR3 bases are TGTGCCTGGAGAGAGGAAACTAGCACAGATACGCAGTATTTT. This sequence encodes CAWREETSTDTQYF.

This clonotype came up a few times. J is TRBJ1-2 and V is TRBV12-3 or TRBV12-4; D is unresolved. The CDR3 sequence is 12 residues long. V lost 4 bases, J lost 4 bases, and 7 bases lay in between. The CDR3: CASSSGSYGYTF. CDR3 in DNA: TGTGCCAGCAGTTCCGGCTCCTATGGCTACACCTTC.

The CDR3 coding sequence is TGTGCCAGCAGCTCCGGACAGGGGGCGCTTTCGGTAGACTACACCTTC. Translation gives CASSSGQGALSVDYTF. This chain uses TRBV7-2 with TRBJ1-2, with 11 bases that match TRBD1. CDR1 and CDR2 from the germline V gene are SGHTA and FQGNSA. The CDR3 is made up of 16 amino acids. V was clipped by 4 bases and J by 10 bases; unmatched bases: 14.

The sample holds a few counts of this clonotype. This chain links TRBV12-3 or TRBV12-4 with TRBJ2-1, with 7 bases lining up with TRBD2. V gave up 6 bases and J gave up 8 bases; unmatched junction bases: 10. The CDR3 is made up of 14 amino acids. DNA of the CDR3: TGTGCCAGCAGACCGCGGGGGATGCGCGATGAGCAGTTCTTC. Translated, it gives CASRPRGMRDEQFF.